The subject of this entry is one T cell receptor (beta chain). Antigen: not known. The TCRbeta library incorporated unique molecular identifiers. TCRdb re-called the PCR reads with MiXCR, one entry per CDR3 protein. The sample has approximately 270,000 distinct CDR3 sequences, about 24% seen once. The source of the sample is a study of T-cell reconstitution after alpha-beta-depleted transplantation in children. Whole-study results and caveats: Alpha-beta T cells about two months after transplant reportedly derived from several hundred expanded graft clones. After transplant, high TCRbeta diversity at day 60 in some patients arose from surviving recipient T cells and thymic progenitors. Most T-cell counts and diversity one year after the transplant came from T cells that were newly produced.

Germline V gene lookup returns CDR1 ENHRY and CDR2 SYGVKD. The V and J ends lost 6 bases and 1 base respectively, with 7 bases between them. The CDR3 runs 12 residues. The sequenced sample was PBMCs, mostly from graft donor cells, obtained 360 days after TCRalphabeta/CD19-depleted stem cell transplant. The V and J genes are TRBV10-3 and TRBJ2-7; D is possibly TRBD1 (5 bases). The source is a female patient under 10 years old who had a stem cell transplant for congenital amegakaryocytic thrombocytopenia, so the T cells may come from the graft donor. CDR3 nucleotides: TGTGCCATCAGGGACACGTCCTACGAGCAGTACTTC. This encodes CAIRDTSYEQYF.